This TCR beta chain was captured in a study of graft-versus-host responses after intestinal transplantation. V was pared by 4 bases and J by 7 bases, with 10 bases of the junction left unmatched. The CDR3 consists of 16 residues. Method: immunoSEQ multiplex PCR; TCRdb's copy keeps in-frame clones and lacks some. The repertoire holds approximately 20,000 clones, with 40% to 50% as singletons. The authors seeded 200,000 CFSE-labeled responder cells together with 200,000 irradiated stimulator cells tagged with violet dye. This clone has only a few counts. The chain couples TRBV5-3 to TRBJ1-5; 11 bases line up with TRBD1. TRBV5-3 is filed as an ORF, its function uncertain. The receptor comes from a human patient who received an intestinal transplant. The source was alloreactive CD8+ T cells from a mixed lymphocyte reaction culture, collected before intestinal transplant. Subset reported: CFSE-low proliferating T cells sorted from roughly 6-day pre-transplant mixed lymphocyte reaction (GvH or HvG direction). CDR3 DNA sequence: TGTGCCAGAAGCCCCGGGACAGGGGGTCCCGTACAGCCCCAGCATTTT. This codes for CARSPGTGGPVQPQHF.